This TCR beta chain was obtained from a study of blood T cell repertoires in COVID-19. After removal of 1 base from V and 4 bases from J, the junction contained 4 bases not matched to a gene. The CDR3 spans 14 residues. Germline assignment: CDR1 SGHRS and CDR2 YFSETQ. Method: immunoSEQ multiplex PCR; TCRdb's copy keeps in-frame clones and lacks some. In the table there are some 210,000 clones, approximately 91% of which are singletons. This sequence was found in a man aged 60-69 years who had recovered from COVID-19. Input material: peripheral blood. The chain couples TRBV5-1 to TRBJ1-2; 7 bases match TRBD1. The CDR3 DNA sequence: TGCGCCAGCAGCTTGTACCAGGGGGTCTATGGCTACACCTTC. It encodes CASSLYQGVYGYTF.